A single sample is the source of the 16 T cell receptor beta chains below, sequenced in a study of blood T cell repertoires in COVID-19. Sequencing used immunoSEQ multiplex PCR; TCRdb keeps in-frame clones, though not all of them. The sample carries around 250,000 clones, around 85% recorded once. The sample was PBMCs or T cells enriched from blood (not recorded which). Source of these receptors: a woman aged 50 to 60 who had recovered from COVID-19.

This chain links TRBV2 with TRBJ1-4; 7 bases map to TRBD1. Germline lookup yields CDR1 SNHLY and CDR2 FYNNEI. Germline trimming cut 5 bases from V and 8 bases from J; bases unmatched to any gene: 2. This CDR3 is built from 12 residues. This CDR3 reads CASSRTGEKLFF. CDR3 nucleotides: TGTGCCAGCAGTCGGACAGGCGAAAAACTGTTTTTT.

This chain links TRBV3-1 (or the pseudogene TRBV3-2) with TRBJ2-1; D perhaps matches TRBD2 (5 bases). V gave up 4 bases and J gave up 9 bases, with 13 bases separating them. Germline assignment: CDR1 LGHDT and CDR2 YNNKEL (reference sequence). The CDR3 covers 13 residues. CDR3 in amino acids: CASSPRVAGEQFF. CDR3 DNA: TGTGCCAGCAGCCCGAGGGTAGCCGGTGAGCAGTTCTTC.

The J gene is TRBJ1-4, the V gene TRBV28; D gene uncertain. The V and J ends lost 3 bases and 4 bases respectively, with 12 bases between them. The CDR3 has 15 amino acids. Germline V gives CDR1 MDHEN, CDR2 SYDVKM. The chain's CDR3 is CASSFPRGVNEKLFF. The CDR3 nucleotides are TGTGCCAGCAGTTTCCCTCGGGGAGTTAATGAAAAACTGTTTTTT. The full variable domain, in which reference TRBV28 and TRBJ1-4 provide the parts outside the CDR3, is DVKVTQSSRYLVKRTGEKVFLECVQDMDHENMFWYRQDPGLGLRLIYFSYDVKMKEKGDIPEGYSVSREKKERFSLILESASTNQTSMYLCASSFPRGVNEKLFFGSGTQLSVL.

This clone was seen only once. V and J are TRBV4-1 and TRBJ1-5; 8 nucleotides line up with TRBD1. J lost 3 bases, V lost 4 bases, and 5 bases had no gene match. Germline-derived CDR1 and CDR2 are MGHRA and YSYEKL. This CDR3 has 15 amino acids. The CDR3 nucleotides are TGCGCCAGCAGCCTAAGACAGGGGAACAATCAGCCCCAGCATTTT. It encodes CASSLRQGNNQPQHF.

The J gene is TRBJ2-1, the V gene TRBV7-9; 12 positions agree with TRBD2. Germline V gene data show CDR1 as SEHNR and CDR2 as FQNEAQ (reference sequence). CDR3 length: 15 residues. V dropped 7 bases and J dropped 11; count of bases not matched to a gene: 12. CDR3 sequence: CASISSGRDSGKQFF. The DNA for the CDR3 is TGTGCCAGCATCTCTAGCGGGAGGGATTCAGGCAAGCAGTTCTTC.

The chain uses TRBV6-5 and TRBJ1-1, with D possibly TRBD1 on 6 matching bases. The V gene lost 8 bases and the J gene lost 6 bases, with 22 bases spanning the gap. The germline V gene encodes CDR1 MNHEY and CDR2 SVGAGI. The CDR3 sequence is 15 residues long. CDR3 nucleotide sequence: TGTGCCAGCCGGGCACAGGCTTCAGGGGTCCCTGAAGCTTTCTTT. Its protein is CASRAQASGVPEAFF.

This clone turned up a few times. The CDR3 DNA reads as TGCAGTGTCCGAGTGGGAGGCATTCAGTACTTC. This encodes CSVRVGGIQYF. The chain uses TRBV20-1 and TRBJ2-4; a weak D match, TRBD2 (6 bases). Trimming left V 7 bases short and J 9 bases short, with 13 bases between. The length of the CDR3 is 11 residues. Germline CDR1 is DFQATT and CDR2 is SNEGSKA (reference sequence).

This clone appeared a few times. The rearrangement uses TRBV24-1 and TRBJ2-1, with D possibly TRBD2 on 5 matching bases. The CDR3 sequence is 13 residues long. Germline V gives CDR1 KGHDR, CDR2 SFDVKD. The ends were cut back, 9 bases at V and 4 bases at J, with 12 bases in the middle. In DNA form, the CDR3 reads TGTGCCACCGGAACTAGAACGTACAATGAGCAGTTCTTC. This translates into CATGTRTYNEQFF.

The chain carries TRBV2 and TRBJ1-3; unclear D gene. The germline gives CDR1 SNHLY, CDR2 FYNNEI. CDR3 length: 14 amino acids. V was clipped by 6 bases and J by 2 bases, with 11 bases between them. DNA of the CDR3: TGTGCCAGCAGGTCCACCGGGACTGGAAACACCATATATTTT. Its protein is CASRSTGTGNTIYF.

Remarks on this clone: Other DNA sequences of this sample code for an identical CDR3. In DNA form, the CDR3 reads TGCGCCAGCAGCTCGACAGGGTCCTACGAGCAGTACTTC. It encodes CASSSTGSYEQYF. The V gene is TRBV5-1, the J gene TRBJ2-7, with TRBD1 matching 7 bases. Looked up from germline, CDR1 is SGHRS and CDR2 is YFSETQ. This CDR3 region has 13 residues. V was pared by 3 bases and J by 1 base, with 1 base of the junction left unmatched.

This chain connects TRBV28 to TRBJ1-3; possible D gene TRBD1, 6 bases. V lost 3 bases and J 2 bases, leaving 11 bases between the germline ends. The CDR3 is 15 residues long. CDR1 is MDHEN and CDR2 is SYDVKM in the germline V gene. In DNA, the CDR3 is TGTGCCAGCAGTTTTATCAGGACAGCTGGAAACACCATATATTTT. Translating gives CASSFIRTAGNTIYF.

The CDR3 sequence is CASSWTRGTDTQYF. The CDR3 DNA follows: TGTGCCAGCAGTTGGACTCGGGGTACAGATACGCAGTATTTT. The J gene is TRBJ2-3, the V gene TRBV2, with a weak D call TRBD2 (5 bases). The CDR3 is 14 amino acids. Germline CDR1 SNHLY, CDR2 FYNNEI. V was shortened by 5 bases and J by 3 bases, with 12 bases between the two germline ends.

This chain links TRBV5-1 with TRBJ2-3; 10 bases are a match to TRBD2. The ends lost 4 bases at V and 4 bases at J; junction bases unmatched: 9. The CDR3 runs 16 residues. Germline lookup yields CDR1 SGHRS and CDR2 YFSETQ. CDR3 nucleotide sequence: TGCGCCAGCAGCACCGGGACTAGCGTTCGGGCAGATACGCAGTATTTT. It translates to CASSTGTSVRADTQYF.

The J gene is TRBJ1-1, the V gene TRBV27, with 9 bases matching TRBD1. Germline V gene sequence: CDR1 MNHEY, CDR2 SMNVEV (reference sequence). The CDR3 runs to 13 residues. The J segment lost 11 bases and the V segment lost 0 bases, leaving 4 bases of the junction unmatched. In nucleotides, the CDR3 is TGTGCCAGCAGTTTATCGTTAGGGACAGGGGCTTTCTTT. It specifies CASSLSLGTGAFF.

This chain links TRBV19 with TRBJ2-3, with 12 positions matching TRBD2. CDR3 length: 16 residues. Germline V gives CDR1 LNHDA, CDR2 SQIVND (reference sequence). The J segment lost 4 bases and the V segment lost 6 bases, leaving 8 bases of the junction unmatched. The DNA of the CDR3 is TGTGCCAGTAGCCGACTAGCGGGAGTGGTTGCAGATACGCAGTATTTT. This codes for CASSRLAGVVADTQYF. Looking up the rest from reference TRBV19 and TRBJ2-3 gives the full variable domain: DGGITQSPKYLFRKEGQNVTLSCEQNLNHDAMYWYRQDPGQGLRLIYYSQIVNDFQKGDIAEGYSVSREKKESFPLTVTSAQKNPTAFYLCASSRLAGVVADTQYFGPGTRLTVL.

The chain couples TRBV5-5 to TRBJ1-5, with TRBD1 identical over 8 bases. V trimming: 4 bases; J trimming: 2 bases; junction bases outside the gene matches: 11. The CDR3 consists of 17 residues. Germline V gene sequence: CDR1 SGHKS, CDR2 YYEKEE (reference sequence). DNA for the CDR3: TGTGCCAGCAGCCTGGGACAGGTCATGGGCGGCAATCAGCCCCAGCATTTT. This gives the protein CASSLGQVMGGNQPQHF. Based on the CDR3 plus reference TRBV5-5 and TRBJ1-5, the full variable domain is DAGVTQSPTHLIKTRGQQVTLRCSPISGHKSVSWYQQVLGQGPQFIFQYYEKEERGRGNFPDRFSARQFPNYSSELNVNALLLGDSALYLCASSLGQVMGGNQPQHFGDGTRLSIL.